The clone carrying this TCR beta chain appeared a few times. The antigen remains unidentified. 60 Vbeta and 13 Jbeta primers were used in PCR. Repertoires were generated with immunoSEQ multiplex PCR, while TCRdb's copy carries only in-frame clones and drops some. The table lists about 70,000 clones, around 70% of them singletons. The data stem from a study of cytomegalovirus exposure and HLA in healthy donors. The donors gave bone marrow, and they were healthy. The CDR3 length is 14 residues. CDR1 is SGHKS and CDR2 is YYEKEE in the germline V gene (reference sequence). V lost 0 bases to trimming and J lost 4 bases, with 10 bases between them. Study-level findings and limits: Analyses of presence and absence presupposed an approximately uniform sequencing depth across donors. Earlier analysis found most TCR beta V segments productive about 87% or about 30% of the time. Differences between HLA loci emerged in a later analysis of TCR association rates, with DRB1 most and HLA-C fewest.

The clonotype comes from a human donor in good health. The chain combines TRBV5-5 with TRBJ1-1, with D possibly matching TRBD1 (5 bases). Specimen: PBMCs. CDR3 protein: CASSLAGLGTEAFF. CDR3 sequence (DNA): TGTGCCAGCAGCTTGGCAGGGCTTGGCACTGAAGCTTTCTTT.